This TCR beta chain came from a study of identical twins. Trimming took off 4 bases at V and 5 bases at J, with 12 bases between the two ends. The germline V gene has CDR1 KGHSH and CDR2 LQKENI. There are 13 residues in the CDR3. One entry per CDR3 protein, called by TCRdb with MiXCR from the 5' RACE reads. The data show 600,000 to 700,000 distinct CDR3 sequences, with 21% seen just once and 4% to 4.5% held by the top ten. The same sample was also studied in work on T cells expressing NK-cell markers.

Sequencing was done on a sample of PBMCs. This clonotype originated in a woman under 30 in good health. This chain uses TRBV18 with TRBJ2-7; the D is unclear. The CDR3 protein is CASSRGSFHEQYF. The CDR3 nucleotides are TGTGCCAGCTCACGGGGTTCGTTCCACGAGCAGTACTTC. The full variable domain, with the rest looked up from reference TRBV18 and TRBJ2-7, is NAGVMQNPRHLVRRRGQEARLRCSPMKGHSHVYWYRQLPEEGLKFMVYLQKENIIDESGMPKERFSAEFPKEGPSILRIQQVVRGDSAAYFCASSRGSFHEQYFGPGTRLTVT.